The rows below give T cell receptor beta chains drawn from one sample of a study of T cells after yellow fever vaccination. TCRdb reprocessed the 5' RACE reads via MiXCR and lists one record per CDR3 protein. The table lists about 160,000 distinct CDR3 sequences, 6.5% to 8.5% of them singletons. The starting material was CD4+ T cells sorted from PBMCs, obtained about 5 days after the first yellow fever vaccination. Every receptor here comes from a man aged 18 to 30 who received the YFV17D yellow fever vaccine. CDR3s include the opening cysteine and the closing phenylalanine or tryptophan. The D gene is left open where the match is weak. Some rows have no size entry. The others give once, few or many, or a class for an expanded clone.

CASSPLSTGKTGELFF,TGTGCCAGCTCACCCCTCTCCACAGGGAAGACCGGGGAGCTGTTTTTT,TRBV18,-,-,TRBJ2-2
CASSSVQGKSPLHF,TGTGCCAGCAGCTCGGTACAGGGAAAATCACCCCTCCACTTT,TRBV11-2,-,-,TRBJ1-6
CASSQVGIYGYTF,TGCGCCAGCAGCCAAGTGGGGATCTATGGCTACACCTTC,TRBV4-1,many,-,TRBJ1-2
CATSSRGPSTDTQYF,TGTGCCACCAGCAGTCGGGGACCTTCAACAGATACGCAGTATTTT,TRBV15,-,-,TRBJ2-3
CASSPRLAGDTGELFF,TGCGCCAGCAGCCCCAGACTAGCGGGGGACACCGGGGAGCTGTTTTTT,TRBV5-1,many,TRBD2,TRBJ2-2
CASIRQDGNRVF,TGTGCCAGTATAAGACAGGACGGAAATCGGGTCTTT,TRBV19,few,-,TRBJ1-1
CASSLRQSMNTEAFF,TGTGCCAGCAGTTTACGGCAGAGCATGAACACTGAAGCTTTCTTT,TRBV12-3/TRBV12-4,few,-,TRBJ1-1
CASSLEGDTDTQYF,TGCGCCAGCAGCTTAGAGGGGGACACAGATACGCAGTATTTT,TRBV5-1,many,-,TRBJ2-3
CASSVEGATGQFF,TGTGCCAGCAGCGTCGAGGGGGCAACGGGGCAGTTCTTC,TRBV9,-,TRBD1,TRBJ2-1
CAWSAWSVGNTIYF,TGTGCCTGGAGTGCTTGGTCAGTCGGAAACACCATATATTTT,TRBV30,-,-,TRBJ1-3
CASSPTFPGQGLIEQYF,TGTGCCAGTAGCCCCACATTTCCGGGACAGGGGTTGATCGAGCAGTACTTC,TRBV19,-,TRBD1,TRBJ2-7
CATSRDTGYEQYF,TGTGCCACCAGCCGAGACACGGGCTACGAGCAGTACTTC,TRBV15,many,-,TRBJ2-7
CASSPVDGVGAAFF,TGTGCCAGCTCCCCGGTCGATGGCGTGGGGGCGGCTTTCTTT,TRBV18,many,-,TRBJ1-1
CATRGVTGELFF,TGTGCCACCAGAGGGGTGACCGGGGAGCTGTTTTTT,TRBV24-1,many,-,TRBJ2-2
CASSLGPSSYNEQFF,TGTGCCAGCAGCTTGGGACCCAGCTCCTACAATGAGCAGTTCTTC,TRBV5-6,many,-,TRBJ2-1
CASSFDRNTEAFF,TGTGCCAGCAGTTTTGACAGGAACACTGAAGCTTTCTTT,TRBV12-3/TRBV12-4,many,-,TRBJ1-1
CASKVSGANVLTF,TGTGCCAGCAAGGTCTCTGGGGCCAACGTCCTGACTTTC,TRBV14,many,-,TRBJ2-6
CAISRGDQEWRFF,TGTGCCATCAGTCGGGGGGACCAAGAATGGCGGTTCTTC,TRBV10-3,-,TRBD2,TRBJ2-1
CAISESTRGTDTQYF,TGTGCCATCAGTGAGTCGACGCGGGGCACAGATACGCAGTATTTT,TRBV10-3,few,-,TRBJ2-3
CASSQDREWNSPLHF,TGTGCCAGCAGCCAAGACAGGGAATGGAATTCACCCCTCCACTTT,TRBV7-3,-,TRBD1,TRBJ1-6
CASSWGGIETQYF,TGTGCCAGCAGTTGGGGGGGGATAGAGACCCAGTACTTC,TRBV28,-,TRBD2,TRBJ2-5
CASSQYRGGDSPLHF,TGTGCCAGCAGCCAATACAGGGGCGGAGATTCACCCCTCCACTTT,TRBV14,-,TRBD1,TRBJ1-6
CASSQGTGRYGYTF,TGTGCCAGCAGCCAAGGGACAGGCCGGTATGGCTACACCTTC,TRBV14,many,TRBD1,TRBJ1-2
CASGLRPYEQYF,TGTGCTAGTGGTTTGCGGCCGTACGAGCAGTACTTC,TRBV12-5,many,-,TRBJ2-7
CASSFSPAGGQETQYF,TGTGCCAGCAGTTTCTCACCAGCGGGGGGTCAAGAGACCCAGTACTTC,TRBV12-3/TRBV12-4,few,TRBD2,TRBJ2-5
CASRKRLAGVLFDEQFF,TGTGCCAGCAGAAAAAGACTAGCGGGGGTGCTTTTTGATGAGCAGTTCTTC,TRBV6-2/TRBV6-3,few,TRBD2,TRBJ2-1